The present T cell receptor (beta chain) was sequenced within a study of blood T cell repertoires in COVID-19 (dated by TCRdb to 2020 to 2021). As for the study more broadly: Samples from collaborators originated in the United States, Italy and Spain and spanned both the acute and convalescent phases of COVID-19. The samples were drawn from two sources: the first 160 participants of the ongoing ImmuneRACE study, and 1,254 subjects contributed by 6 global collaborators. A de-identified subject ID, COVID-19 status, age in years and sex were almost always included in the sample metadata. The repertoires were made available in a free public database intended to serve as a resource for research on the immune response to SARS-CoV-2. Where available, HLA class I and class II types were obtained from metadata supplied by the sample provider rather than from assay-based typing. Subjects who had been exposed to COVID-19, were actively infected with it, or had recovered from it provided the deeply sampled blood TCRbeta repertoires that made up the dataset. The prospective study material was composed of cDNA or gDNA derived from T cells, B-cell-depleted T cells, or PBMCs. Study-wide conclusions, independent of this receptor: Clinical and demographic metadata were provided uncurated, with the amount varying by source and participant.

To note about this clone: Its antigen specificity is not known. Base quality data are lacking; no much larger clone is found one base away.

Enrolling through a virtual design, the prospective study's participants ranged in age from roughly 18 to 95 years and lived across 24 United States geographic areas. To assign participants to cohorts, the prospective study relied on clinical history that participants themselves reported in a screening survey and a study questionnaire. Recovered participants in ImmuneRACE Cohort 3 were defined as having two consecutive negative NP/OP PCR tests, clearance from a healthcare professional, or resolution of symptoms. In the prospective study, whole blood, serum and a nasopharyngeal or oropharyngeal swab were collected from each participant by mobile phlebotomists. Participants in the prospective study had the option to provide additional blood draws and questionnaires over an approximately 2-month period. Blood samples from the prospective study were shipped frozen or at room temperature prior to DNA extraction.

The immunoSEQ Assay, a bias-controlled multiplex PCR, was used to amplify TCRbeta CDR3 regions from genomic DNA. In the original analysis: The number of nucleated cells in each sample was estimated by amplification of reference gene primers within the assay. To quantify the absolute abundance of each unique TCRbeta CDR3 rearrangement, sequence reads were collapsed and filtered. For each sample, productive Simpson clonality was calculated as the square root of Simpson's diversity index over productive rearrangements. The clones in this table, taken by TCRdb from immuneACCESS, are in-frame only. Not every clone is retained; where verified, under half of the shortfall comes from an unresolved V gene, and the cause of the rest is unknown. V and J calls plus clone size are reproduced from that table; the DNA served to infer D and trimming. The sample table lists 300,000 to 350,000 clones, over 80% of them with a count of one. The ten largest clonotypes hold about 5% of the sample.

According to the germline V gene (reference sequence), CDR1 reads LNHDA and CDR2 reads SQIVND. The CDR3 starts with the cysteine, ends with the phenylalanine, and has 15 residues. Kept here is only the CDR3 DNA, which spans 45 bases and is read in frame from base 1. Trimming removed 4 bases from V and 4 bases from J; the gene matches leave 7 bases unexplained. The clonotype comes from a man under 40 who had recovered from COVID-19. This chain is built from TRBV19 and TRBJ1-2; 9 of the junction bases match TRBD1. The sequenced material came from PBMCs or T cells enriched from blood (not recorded which). The DNA sequence reads TGTGCCAGTAGTACCTCGGACAGGGGAGGCTATGGCTACACCTTC. This encodes CASSTSDRGGYGYTF.